These T cell receptor beta chains were read from a single sample in a study of neoadjuvant anti-PD-1 for oral cavity cancer. Some clones are missing from TCRdb's copy, which holds only in-frame ones; the method was immunoSEQ multiplex PCR. The sample includes tens of thousands of clones, around four fifths of them seen just once. The sample in question was PBMCs, obtained before nivolumab (anti-PD-1) treatment. Receptors were obtained from a person aged 35-79 years with oral cavity squamous cell carcinoma. CDR3s include the opening cysteine and the closing phenylalanine or tryptophan. A D gene is named only where the DNA matches it firmly. Expanded clones are given a class, and other clones once, few, many or no size at all.

abundance	v_gene	len	d_gene	j_gene	CDR3nt	CDR3aa
NA	TRBV6-6	14	TRBD1	TRBJ2-2	TGTGCCACCGGCGGACAGGGGGCTTCTGGGGAGCTGTTTTTT	CATGGQGASGELFF
NA	TRBV19	18	NA	TRBJ2-6	TGTGCCAGTAGTATTGGTTGGAAGGGCCGCTCTGGGGCCAACGTCCTGACTTTC	CASSIGWKGRSGANVLTF
NA	TRBV6-6	16	TRBD1	TRBJ1-2	TGTGCCAGCAGTTACTCGATCAGGACAGGGGCCGATGGCTACACCTTC	CASSYSIRTGADGYTF
once	TRBV10-2	15	NA	TRBJ1-5	TGCGCCAGCAGTGATTCCCTGTATAGCAATCAGCCCCAGCATTTT	CASSDSLYSNQPQHF
once	TRBV7-8	16	NA	TRBJ1-3	TGTGCCAGCAGTTTCTTCAACAGCTTCTCTGGAAACACCATATATTTT	CASSFFNSFSGNTIYF
NA	TRBV6-1	14	NA	TRBJ1-2	TGTGCCAGCAGTTCTAAGACAGGACTCTATGGCTACACCTTC	CASSSKTGLYGYTF
NA	TRBV5-1	14	NA	TRBJ1-1	TGCGCCAGCACGGGGACCGTGCGGAGCACTGAAGCTTTCTTT	CASTGTVRSTEAFF
NA	TRBV11-2	14	NA	TRBJ2-5	TGTGCCAGCAGCCCGATTCAGGGACCGCGGACCCAGTACTTC	CASSPIQGPRTQYF
once	TRBV2	14	NA	TRBJ2-5	TGTGCCAGCAGTGAAAGGTCTAACAGCGAGACCCAGTACTTC	CASSERSNSETQYF
NA	TRBV19	13	NA	TRBJ1-2	TGTGCCAGTAAGGGGGGCCAGGGCCAAGGCTACACCTTC	CASKGGQGQGYTF
NA	TRBV5-4	13	NA	TRBJ1-1	TGTGCCAGCACAGGCCAGCAAGACACTGAAGCTTTCTTT	CASTGQQDTEAFF
NA	TRBV18	14	NA	TRBJ1-5	TGTGCCAGCTCAATAAGGGAGTACAATCAGCCCCAGCATTTT	CASSIREYNQPQHF
few	TRBV30	16	NA	TRBJ1-2	TGTGCCTGGAGAGAGATTGGGAGAGGAGCTAACTATGGCTACACCTTC	CAWREIGRGANYGYTF
once	TRBV30	14	NA	TRBJ1-1	TGTGCCTGGAGTTTTGCGCCGGACGGCACTGAAGCTTTCTTT	CAWSFAPDGTEAFF
NA	TRBV11-2	14	NA	TRBJ2-7	TGTGCCAGCAGCTCATATCAAGGCCTTTTGGAGCAGTACTTC	CASSSYQGLLEQYF
NA	TRBV11-2	13	TRBD2	TRBJ2-5	TGTGCCAGCAGCCTCGGGGGGGCAGAGACCCAGTACTTC	CASSLGGAETQYF
NA	TRBV4-1	16	NA	TRBJ2-3	TGCGCCAGCAGCCAAGAGGCCCTAGGGAGGACAGATACGCAGTATTTT	CASSQEALGRTDTQYF
NA	TRBV30	11	NA	TRBJ2-7	TGTGCCTGGAGTGTATCTATACAGCAGTACTTC	CAWSVSIQQYF
NA	TRBV6-1	14	NA	TRBJ2-3	TGTGCCAGCACCGAATATTCAGGCACAGATACGCAGTATTTT	CASTEYSGTDTQYF
NA	TRBV19	14	TRBD1	TRBJ1-6	TGTGCCAGTAGTATAGGGACAGGGTACTCACCCCTCCACTTT	CASSIGTGYSPLHF
NA	TRBV11-2	13	NA	TRBJ1-2	TGTGCCAGCAGCTTAGAAGGGGCGAGTGGCTACACCTTC	CASSLEGASGYTF
NA	TRBV28	17	TRBD2	TRBJ2-2	TGTGCCAGCAGTTTACTTTCCCTAGCGGGATGGTCCGGGGAGCTGTTTTTT	CASSLLSLAGWSGELFF
NA	TRBV4-2	14	NA	TRBJ2-2	TGTGCCAGCAGCCAAGATCCCGCGGTCGGGGAGCTGTTTTTT	CASSQDPAVGELFF
once	TRBV30	12	NA	TRBJ2-2	TGTGCCTGGACTGAGAGCACCGGGGAGCTGTTTTTT	CAWTESTGELFF
NA	TRBV10-2	16	TRBD1	TRBJ1-3	TGCGCCAGCAGAATCGGGACAGGTGACTCTGGAAACACCATATATTTT	CASRIGTGDSGNTIYF
NA	TRBV6-1	15	NA	TRBJ2-2	TGTGCCAGCAGTGAACGAGGAACTAGATCCGGGGAGCTGTTTTTT	CASSERGTRSGELFF
NA	TRBV7-9	13	NA	TRBJ1-1	TGTGCCAGCAGACTGACAGGGAACACTGAAGCTTTCTTT	CASRLTGNTEAFF
NA	TRBV7-3	13	TRBD2	TRBJ2-7	TGTGCCAGCAGCTGGGGGGGAGAGGCCGAGCAGTACTTC	CASSWGGEAEQYF
NA	TRBV5-1	18	NA	TRBJ2-7	TGCGCCAGCAGGGGATTTGGTAGGTCCCGGCGGCGCTCCTACGAGCAGTACTTC	CASRGFGRSRRRSYEQYF
NA	TRBV7-8	17	TRBD2	TRBJ2-7	TGTGCCAGCAGCCCACTTCGTTTAGCGGGATCTTACTACGAGCAGTACTTC	CASSPLRLAGSYYEQYF
NA	TRBV27	17	TRBD1	TRBJ1-2	TGTGCCAGCAGTCCGGGGGCAGGGGGATTCTTTAGCTATGGCTACACCTTC	CASSPGAGGFFSYGYTF
NA	TRBV7-2	15	TRBD2	TRBJ2-3	TGTGCCAGCAGCTCAAGCGGGGGAACGACAGATACGCAGTATTTT	CASSSSGGTTDTQYF
NA	TRBV4-1	17	NA	TRBJ1-5	TGCGCCAGCAGTCCTTGGTGGGTCGACCGGAACAATCAGCCCCAGCATTTT	CASSPWWVDRNNQPQHF
NA	TRBV15	15	NA	TRBJ1-1	TGTGCCACCAGCAGAGGGACAGTTTTGAACACTGAAGCTTTCTTT	CATSRGTVLNTEAFF
once	TRBV5-6	16	TRBD1	TRBJ1-2	TGTGCCAGCAGCTTGGGGTCAGGGGGACTGAACTATGGCTACACCTTC	CASSLGSGGLNYGYTF
NA	TRBV9	13	NA	TRBJ1-3	TGTGCCAGCAGCTCCCCAGTTGGAAACACCATATATTTT	CASSSPVGNTIYF
NA	TRBV5-1	14	NA	TRBJ2-7	TGCGCCAGCAGCTTGGGGGCCCGGGCCAGGGAGCAGTACTTC	CASSLGARAREQYF
NA	TRBV7-8	15	NA	TRBJ1-5	TGTGCCAGCAGCTCGCCTAACCAAGTGAATCAGCCCCAGCATTTT	CASSSPNQVNQPQHF
NA	TRBV5-1	15	TRBD2	TRBJ2-3	TGCGCCAGCAGCTTGGTAGCGGGTTTCACAGATACGCAGTATTTT	CASSLVAGFTDTQYF
NA	TRBV30	12	NA	TRBJ2-7	TGTGCCTGGAGTGTAGGGGGGTACGAGCAGTACTTC	CAWSVGGYEQYF
NA	TRBV7-7	14	NA	TRBJ1-1	TGTGCCAGCACCAAGATAGGGGCCAACACTGAAGCTTTCTTT	CASTKIGANTEAFF
few	TRBV10-3	12	NA	TRBJ1-2	TGTGCCATCAGCAATGTTAACTATGGCTACACCTTC	CAISNVNYGYTF
once	TRBV5-6	13	NA	TRBJ1-4	TGTGCCAGCAGCTTCAGTGGTTATGAAAAACTGTTTTTT	CASSFSGYEKLFF
NA	TRBV29-1	11	NA	TRBJ2-5	TGCAGCGTTGACGGCGGGAAGACCCAGTACTTC	CSVDGGKTQYF
NA	TRBV19	16	NA	TRBJ1-3	TGTGCCAGTAGTCCAACCTGGGCAGCTGCGGGAAACACCATATATTTT	CASSPTWAAAGNTIYF
NA	TRBV30	21	TRBD1	TRBJ1-5	TGTGCCTGGAGTGGGTGGACAGGGCTAGACTCTTGGTCTCGGTCGGGTCAGCCCCAGCATTTT	CAWSGWTGLDSWSRSGQPQHF
NA	TRBV12-5	14	NA	TRBJ1-1	TGTGCTAGTGACCTGGGACAATTGAACACTGAAGCTTTCTTT	CASDLGQLNTEAFF
NA	TRBV4-1	15	NA	TRBJ2-1	TGCGCCAGCAGCCTCACCGTCCCCTCCTACAATGAGCAGTTCTTC	CASSLTVPSYNEQFF
NA	TRBV25-1	15	TRBD2	TRBJ2-2	TGTGCCAGCGTAGCGGGGGGGAAACTCACCGGGGAGCTGTTTTTT	CASVAGGKLTGELFF
NA	TRBV2	13	NA	TRBJ2-7	TGTGCCAGCAGTGAACGACGGTTGGACGAGCAGTACTTC	CASSERRLDEQYF
NA	TRBV7-3	13	NA	TRBJ1-1	TGTGCCAGCAGCTTATCTCTTAACACTGAAGCTTTCTTT	CASSLSLNTEAFF
NA	TRBV5-5	17	TRBD1	TRBJ1-6	TGTGCCAGCAGCGGTGGGACAGAAGCCAAATATAATTCACCCCTCCACTTT	CASSGGTEAKYNSPLHF
few	TRBV5-1	16	NA	TRBJ2-7	TGCGCCAGCAGCCCTGCCACTCCCGGGGCGGCATACGAGCAGTACTTC	CASSPATPGAAYEQYF